A selection of T cell receptor beta chains follows, all from one sample in a study of T cells in Graves' hyperthyroidism and ophthalmopathy. TCRdb reprocessed the multiplex PCR reads via MiXCR and lists one record per CDR3 protein. The sample holds 750,000 to 950,000 distinct CDR3 sequences, more than 30% seen once. What was sequenced was blood. These receptors originate from a man younger than 30 with Graves' hyperthyroidism. The CDR3 runs from the conserved cysteine through the conserved F or W. Each record gives: D gene, V gene, clone size, J gene, CDR3 protein, CDR3 DNA. D genes are given only for firm matches. The size of a clone is reported for some rows only, either as once, few or many, or as a class for expanded clones.

TRBD1	TRBV25-1	few	TRBJ2-7	CASSPRTGESYEQYF	TGTGCCAGCAGCCCTAGGACAGGCGAGTCCTACGAGCAGTACTTC
TRBD1	TRBV7-3	few	TRBJ2-7	CASSPGTGFGEQYF	TGTGCCAGCAGCCCCGGGACAGGGTTTGGCGAGCAGTACTTC
-	TRBV7-2	many	TRBJ2-7	CASSLLADLSYEQYF	TGTGCCAGCAGCTTATTAGCGGACCTGAGCTACGAGCAGTACTTC
-	TRBV5-4	-	TRBJ1-1	CASSPWATNTEAFF	TGTGCCAGCTCACCATGGGCGACGAACACTGAAGCTTTCTTT
-	TRBV29-1	-	TRBJ1-1	CAWSETGNTEAFF	TGTGCCTGGAGCGAGACAGGGAACACTGAAGCTTTCTTT
-	TRBV5-1	few	TRBJ2-7	CASSIGTANYEQYF	TGCGCCAGCAGCATCGGGACGGCTAATTACGAGCAGTACTTC
TRBD1	TRBV11-2	-	TRBJ2-6	CASSRGLGQVASANVLTF	TGTGCCAGCAGCCGGGGGCTGGGACAGGTGGCTTCGGCCAACGTCCTGACTTTC
-	TRBV7-2	-	TRBJ1-3	CASSLWTADLYSGNTIYF	TGTGCCAGCAGCCTCTGGACCGCCGACCTTTACTCTGGAAACACCATATATTTT
-	TRBV6-1	-	TRBJ1-5	CASRAGAVGNQPQHF	TGTGCCAGCAGGGCGGGGGCGGTGGGCAATCAGCCCCAGCATTTT
-	TRBV24-1	many	TRBJ1-5	CATSDHSNQPQHF	TGTGCCACCTCCGATCATAGCAATCAGCCCCAGCATTTT
TRBD1	TRBV2	-	TRBJ1-2	CASRAGTGKRDGYTF	TGTGCCAGCAGAGCCGGGACAGGGAAACGCGATGGCTACACCTTC
-	TRBV6-5	-	TRBJ1-1	CASSLDGRSMAFF	TGTGCCAGCAGTTTGGACGGCAGGAGCATGGCTTTCTTT
TRBD1	TRBV9	-	TRBJ1-6	CASSRQQGTNSPLHF	TGTGCCAGCAGTCGACAACAGGGGACTAATTCACCCCTCCACTTT
-	TRBV11-2	-	TRBJ1-6	CASSNLKGQDNSPLHF	TGTGCCAGCAGCAATCTTAAGGGGCAAGATAATTCACCCCTCCACTTT
TRBD1	TRBV2	-	TRBJ2-2	CASSLLYRGRTGELFF	TGTGCCAGCAGCTTACTCTACAGGGGGCGCACCGGGGAGCTGTTTTTT
TRBD2	TRBV10-2	few	TRBJ2-2	CASSEWLAGGIGELFF	TGCGCCAGCAGTGAATGGCTAGCGGGAGGAATCGGGGAGCTGTTTTTT
-	TRBV7-9	few	TRBJ1-4	CASSLRQEWLEKLFF	TGTGCCAGCAGCTTAAGACAGGAATGGCTGGAAAAACTGTTTTTT
-	TRBV9	many	TRBJ1-1	CASSVGPPNTEAFF	TGTGCCAGCAGCGTAGGCCCGCCGAACACTGAAGCTTTCTTT
TRBD1	TRBV5-1	-	TRBJ1-4	CASSLQGDGPRGKLFF	TGCGCCAGCAGCTTGCAGGGGGACGGACCCAGAGGGAAACTGTTTTTT
-	TRBV7-6	few	TRBJ2-2	CAIVGMSPGELFF	TGTGCCATTGTCGGGATGAGCCCCGGGGAGCTGTTTTTT
TRBD2	TRBV15	many	TRBJ2-7	CATSSRTSGTYEQYF	TGTGCCACCAGCTCCCGGACTAGCGGCACCTACGAGCAGTACTTC
-	TRBV29-1	many	TRBJ2-7	CSVDGGGADYEQYF	TGCAGCGTTGATGGTGGGGGGGCGGACTACGAGCAGTACTTC
TRBD2	TRBV6-4	-	TRBJ2-5	CAIIREDPQETQYF	TGTGCCATAATCCGGGAGGATCCCCAAGAGACCCAGTACTTC
TRBD2	TRBV6-5	-	TRBJ2-7	CASSQFSGGYEQYF	TGTGCCAGCAGTCAGTTTAGCGGGGGTTACGAGCAGTACTTC
-	TRBV29-1	-	TRBJ1-1	CSVEEWGAVNTEAFF	TGCAGCGTTGAGGAATGGGGGGCGGTGAACACTGAAGCTTTCTTT
-	TRBV10-3	-	TRBJ1-5	CATGAGNWQPQHF	TGTGCCACCGGGGCAGGGAATTGGCAGCCCCAGCATTTT
TRBD2	TRBV9	-	TRBJ2-5	CASSGGAQRGQETQYF	TGTGCCAGCAGCGGAGGGGCCCAGCGGGGCCAAGAGACCCAGTACTTC
-	TRBV6-6	-	TRBJ1-2	CATRSGGERGYTF	TGTGCCACTAGATCGGGGGGGGAGCGGGGCTACACCTTC
-	TRBV5-1	few	TRBJ1-5	CASSFTGRDQPQHF	TGCGCCAGCAGCTTTACGGGGCGAGACCAGCCCCAGCATTTT
-	TRBV2	-	TRBJ2-7	CASKQSGSYEQYF	TGTGCCAGCAAACAGTCCGGCTCCTACGAGCAGTACTTC
-	TRBV5-4	many	TRBJ2-7	CASSTGKSYEQYF	TGTGCCAGCAGTACAGGGAAATCCTACGAGCAGTACTTC
-	TRBV20-1	few	TRBJ1-1	CSAWGLTGNTEAFF	TGCAGTGCCTGGGGATTGACCGGGAACACTGAAGCTTTCTTT
-	TRBV6-5	many	TRBJ1-5	CASSTRDTQHF	TGTGCCAGCAGTACCCGGGACACCCAGCATTTT
TRBD1	TRBV2	many	TRBJ1-5	CASRNRGPNQPQHF	TGTGCCAGCAGGAACAGGGGTCCCAATCAGCCCCAGCATTTT
TRBD1	TRBV4-1	-	TRBJ1-2	CASSQTDRGNGYTF	TGCGCCAGCAGCCAAACTGACAGGGGGAATGGCTACACCTTC
TRBD2	TRBV2	many	TRBJ2-7	CASSDGTSVLKYF	TGTGCCAGCAGTGACGGGACTAGCGTATTGAAGTACTTC
-	TRBV27	-	TRBJ1-1	CASSSYTEGAFF	TGTGCCAGCAGCTCTTATACCGAGGGAGCTTTCTTT
TRBD1	TRBV24-1	many	TRBJ2-7	CATSDRGQGTYEQYF	TGTGCCACCAGTGACCGCGGACAGGGCACCTACGAGCAGTACTTC
TRBD2	TRBV2	many	TRBJ2-1	CASKEYGGYNEQFF	TGTGCCAGCAAGGAATACGGGGGGTACAATGAGCAGTTCTTC
-	TRBV6-5	-	TRBJ1-1	CASSYGVGTLNTEAFF	TGTGCCAGCAGTTACGGGGTAGGAACGCTTAACACTGAAGCTTTCTTT
-	TRBV24-1	many	TRBJ2-2	CATSGGAGTGELFF	TGTGCCACCAGTGGAGGGGCGGGCACCGGGGAGCTGTTTTTT
TRBD1	TRBV24-1	-	TRBJ2-2	CATSDPGTGDTRELFF	TGTGCCACCAGTGATCCCGGGACAGGGGACACCAGGGAGCTGTTTTTT
-	TRBV7-9	-	TRBJ2-2	CATDSGELFF	TGTGCCACTGACTCCGGGGAGCTGTTTTTT
-	TRBV19	many	TRBJ1-2	CASNFGGTGYTF	TGTGCCAGTAATTTTGGGGGTACGGGCTACACCTTC
-	TRBV27	-	TRBJ1-5	CATSTSLGDHPQHF	TGTGCCACCTCTACATCACTTGGGGATCATCCCCAGCATTTT
-	TRBV2	-	TRBJ2-2	CASGQPHTGELFF	TGTGCCAGCGGGCAGCCCCACACCGGGGAGCTGTTTTTT
-	TRBV6-5	once	TRBJ2-2	CASSYSWGWDTGELFF	TGTGCCAGCAGTTACTCGTGGGGATGGGATACCGGGGAGCTGTTTTTT
TRBD1	TRBV29-1	-	TRBJ2-7	CSVVGTVPYEQYF	TGCAGCGTTGTAGGGACAGTACCCTACGAGCAGTACTTC
TRBD2	TRBV7-2	once	TRBJ2-5	CASSLVAGLAVYRGTQYF	TGTGCCAGCAGCTTAGTAGCCGGACTAGCGGTATATAGGGGGACCCAGTACTTC
-	TRBV29-1	-	TRBJ2-2	CSVESGAGELFF	TGCAGCGTTGAATCAGGGGCCGGGGAGCTGTTTTTT
-	TRBV28	-	TRBJ1-6	CASISSYNSPLHF	TGTGCCAGCATCTCGTCCTATAATTCACCCCTCCACTTT
-	TRBV7-2	few	TRBJ2-7	CASSLEAGAIYEQYF	TGTGCCAGCAGCTTAGAGGCGGGGGCTATCTACGAGCAGTACTTC
-	TRBV7-8	-	TRBJ1-1	CASSLVGAGATEAFF	TGTGCCAGCAGCTTAGTTGGGGCAGGGGCCACTGAAGCTTTCTTT
-	TRBV19	many	TRBJ1-5	CASSRPSSNQPQHF	TGTGCCAGTAGTAGACCCTCAAGCAATCAGCCCCAGCATTTT